The present TCR beta chain was sequenced within a study of shared clonotypes between healthy human individuals. CD45RO negativity and positive selection for CCR7 defined naive CD8 cells, a population that excluded terminally differentiated effector memory CD45RA+ cells. Study-level results: The generation probabilities recorded for non-shared clonotypes fell below those of clonotypes shared by all four donors. Rarefaction indicated that sorted-subset sequencing remained incomplete although depth was large.

For this clone: Its target is unknown.

Produced via immunoSEQ multiplex PCR; TCRdb's table is partial and in-frame only. The sample lists around 650,000 clones, approximately 96% occurring once. The CDR3 length is 14 residues. The germline V gene has CDR1 MNHEY and CDR2 SMNVEV (reference sequence). Trimming stripped 7 bases from V and 4 bases from J, with 13 bases between. Sequencing was carried out using naive CD8+ T cells sorted from blood. This sequence was found in a woman aged 25 to 39 in good health. The V call is TRBV27, the J call TRBJ2-2, with D tentatively TRBD1 (6 bases). CDR3 protein: CASTMDRSTGELFF. CDR3 nucleotide sequence: TGTGCCAGCACCATGGACAGATCCACCGGGGAGCTGTTTTTT.